This T cell receptor (beta chain) was recovered during a study of blood T cell repertoires in COVID-19. TCRdb's table, derived via immunoSEQ multiplex PCR, lists solely in-frame clones and lacks some. The profile covers about 180,000 clones, with around 80% appearing a single time and nearly 15% taken by the ten largest. CDR1 SEHNR and CDR2 FQNEAQ come from the germline V gene (reference sequence). V was clipped by 1 base and J by 1 base, with 7 bases between them. The CDR3 loop spans 14 amino acids. All enrollees were roughly 18 to 90 years old and from about 24 US areas. Participants were placed into cohorts based on the clinical history they reported. Two negative PCRs, clearance, or symptom resolution characterized the recovered Cohort 3 donors.

Input material: PBMCs or T cells enriched from blood (not recorded which). This receptor was taken from a man in his fifties or sixties who had recovered from COVID-19. The J gene is TRBJ1-1, the V gene TRBV7-9; D unresolved. This CDR3 reads CASSLGYRNTEAFF. The DNA for the CDR3 is TGTGCCAGCAGCTTAGGCTACAGGAACACTGAAGCTTTCTTT.